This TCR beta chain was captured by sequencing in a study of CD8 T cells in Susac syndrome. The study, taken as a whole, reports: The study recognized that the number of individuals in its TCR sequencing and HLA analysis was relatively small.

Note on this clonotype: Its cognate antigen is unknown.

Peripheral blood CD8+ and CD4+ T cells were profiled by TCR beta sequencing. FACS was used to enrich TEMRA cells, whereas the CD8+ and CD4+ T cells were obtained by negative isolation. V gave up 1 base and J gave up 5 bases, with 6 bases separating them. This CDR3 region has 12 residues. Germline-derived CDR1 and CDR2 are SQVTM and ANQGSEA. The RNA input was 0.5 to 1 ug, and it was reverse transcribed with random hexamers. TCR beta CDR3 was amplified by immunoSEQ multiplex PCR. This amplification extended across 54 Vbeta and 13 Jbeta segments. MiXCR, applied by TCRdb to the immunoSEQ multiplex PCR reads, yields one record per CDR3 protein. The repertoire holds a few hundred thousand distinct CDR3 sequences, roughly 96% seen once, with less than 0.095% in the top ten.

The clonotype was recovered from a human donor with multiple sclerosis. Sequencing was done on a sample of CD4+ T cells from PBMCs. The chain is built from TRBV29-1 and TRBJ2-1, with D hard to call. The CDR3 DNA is TGCAGCGTTGAAGGCGTAAACAATGAGCAGTTCTTC. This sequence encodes CSVEGVNNEQFF.